These 21 T cell receptor beta chains were sequenced from one sample in a study of shared clonotypes between healthy human individuals. The data were produced by immunoSEQ multiplex PCR, yet TCRdb's version contains in-frame clones alone and is incomplete. The sample has around 480,000 clones, nearly 80% seen once. The sequenced material came from PBMCs. The receptors derive from a woman aged 40-49 years in good health. Some clones in this sample may be carry-over from other donors' samples.

This clone was detected only once. The chain links TRBV19 to TRBJ2-7, with D perhaps matching TRBD1 (5 bases). Trimming stripped 5 bases from V and 0 bases from J, with 8 bases between. The CDR3 covers 13 residues. CDR1 is LNHDA, CDR2 SQIVND, per germline (reference sequence). The DNA for the CDR3 is TGTGCCAGTAGTGAGACAGCCTCCTACGAGCAGTACTTC. Translated: CASSETASYEQYF.

V and J are TRBV19 and TRBJ2-5; unclear D gene. The CDR3 totals 12 residues. V gave up 9 bases and J gave up 5 bases, with 13 bases separating them. Germline values: CDR1 LNHDA, CDR2 SQIVND (reference sequence). CDR3 in amino acids: CASSRPLETQYF. The CDR3 DNA is TGTGCCAGCTCGAGGCCTTTGGAGACCCAGTACTTC.

The chain carries TRBV6-5 and TRBJ2-7; D possibly corresponds to TRBD1 (6 bases). CDR1 and CDR2 from the germline V gene are MNHEY and SVGAGI. The CDR3 runs to 14 residues. V was trimmed by 2 bases and J by 4 bases, leaving 12 bases between them. The CDR3 sequence is CASSYKRTGYEQYF. The CDR3 nucleotides read TGTGCCAGCAGTTACAAGAGAACAGGGTACGAGCAGTACTTC.

J is TRBJ1-4 and V is TRBV6-5; no firm D call. CDR3 length: 15 amino acids. Looked up from germline, CDR1 is MNHEY and CDR2 is SVGAGI. V lost 4 bases to trimming and J lost 0 bases, with 9 bases between them. The CDR3 DNA sequence: TGTGCCAGCAGTTTGGGCTTTGCAACTAATGAAAAACTGTTTTTT. It codes for CASSLGFATNEKLFF.

V usage is TRBV7-9 and J usage is TRBJ2-4, with 7 bases matching TRBD1. Germline V gene data show CDR1 as SEHNR and CDR2 as FQNEAQ (reference sequence). The CDR3 covers 16 residues. The V gene end was trimmed by 6 bases and the J gene end by 1 base; junction bases not matched to a gene: 9. The CDR3 region has the DNA TGTGCCAGCAGAAGGGAAACAGGGGACGCCAAAAACATTCAGTACTTC. The encoded protein is CASRRETGDAKNIQYF.

This chain connects TRBV5-1 to TRBJ2-7; 8 bases match TRBD2. Germline V lookup: CDR1 SGHRS, CDR2 YFSETQ. This CDR3 is 15 amino acids long. Trimming at V came to 5 bases and at J to 4 bases, leaving 11 bases not matched to a gene. The CDR3 here is CASRVREGLNYEQYF. The CDR3 DNA follows: TGCGCCAGCAGGGTACGGGAGGGCCTAAATTACGAGCAGTACTTC.

This clone was seen only a few times. The V gene is TRBV6-5, the J gene TRBJ2-1; possible D gene TRBD2, 6 bases. Trimming pared 2 bases from V and 8 bases from J, leaving 16 bases between. This CDR3 spans 15 amino acids. Germline values: CDR1 MNHEY, CDR2 SVGAGI. CDR3 nucleotide sequence: TGTGCCAGCAGTTACGGGAGGAGTCCTTCCCATGAGCAGTTCTTC. Its translation: CASSYGRSPSHEQFF.

The CDR3 nucleotides are TGTGCCAGCAGCCCTCACCAGGCGAATACGCAGTATTTT. This gives the protein CASSPHQANTQYF. The chain combines TRBV7-3 with TRBJ2-3; D remains ambiguous. The V gene's germline CDR1 is SGHTA and CDR2 FQGTGA. Trimming shortened V by 5 bases and J by 7 bases, and 13 bases separated the two germline ends. The CDR3 is made up of 13 amino acids.

The chain has TRBV30 and TRBJ2-2; D is perhaps TRBD1 or TRBD2 (5 bases each). The CDR3 length is 15 residues. Germline-derived CDR1 and CDR2 are GTSNPN and SVGIG (reference sequence). V was cut by 7 bases and J by 2 bases, with 17 bases left in between. The CDR3: CASPSRGRNTGELFF. The CDR3 DNA is TGTGCCTCTCCCTCGAGGGGACGTAACACCGGGGAGCTGTTTTTT.

Note on this clone: With a much larger clone just one base away, this may be a read error. Within the sample, other DNA sequences also encode this same CDR3. The chain has TRBV5-4 and TRBJ2-7, with D possibly being TRBD2 (5 bases). With 1 base removed from V and 3 bases from J, the gap between germline ends came to 5 bases. CDR1 SGHNT and CDR2 YYREEE come from the germline V gene (reference sequence). The CDR3 loop spans 12 amino acids. CDR3 residues: CASSLSGYEQYF. The CDR3 DNA follows: TGTGCCAGCAGCTTGAGCGGCTACGAGCAGTACTTC.

The chain employs TRBV5-1 and TRBJ1-5, with TRBD1 as a possible D gene (6 bases). The V gene lost 0 bases and the J gene lost 1 base, with 8 bases spanning the gap. This CDR3 has 15 amino acids. Germline loops: CDR1 SGHRS, CDR2 YFSETQ. The CDR3 protein is CASSLEGGSNQPQHF. In DNA, the CDR3 is TGCGCCAGCAGCTTGGAGGGGGGAAGCAATCAGCCCCAGCATTTT.

This clone appeared once. The chain links TRBV7-9 to TRBJ2-7; 10 positions match TRBD2. With V trimmed by 6 bases and J by 3 bases, 8 bases remained unmatched. The CDR3 runs to 15 residues. Germline V gene data show CDR1 as SEHNR and CDR2 as FQNEAQ (reference sequence). CDR3 sequence reads: CASRPPSGGNYEQYF. In DNA, the CDR3 is TGTGCCAGCAGACCTCCTAGCGGGGGTAACTACGAGCAGTACTTC.

This sequence joins TRBV7-3 and TRBJ1-1; TRBD1 is a possible D gene (6 bases). Germline CDR1 reads SGHTA; CDR2 reads FQGTGA. The CDR3 extends over 19 amino acids. V was pared by 1 base and J by 0 bases, with 21 bases between. CDR3 DNA: TGTGCCAGCAGCTTAATTCCCCAACGGGGGCTCTCGGTGAACACTGAAGCTTTCTTT. This codes for CASSLIPQRGLSVNTEAFF.

The rearrangement joins TRBV7-9 to TRBJ2-3; D remains unclear. The CDR3 is made up of 14 amino acids. V was cut by 5 bases and J by 3 bases, with 12 bases left in between. Germline loops: CDR1 SEHNR, CDR2 FQNEAQ (reference sequence). The CDR3 protein is CASSVTRSTDTQYF. In DNA, the CDR3 is TGTGCCAGCAGCGTCACTCGGTCGACAGATACGCAGTATTTT.

V and J are TRBV29-1 and TRBJ2-2; D is unresolved. Trimming removed 7 bases at V and 4 bases at J, with 16 bases between. This CDR3 has 14 residues. CDR1 and CDR2 (germline): SQVTM, ANQGSEA. This CDR3 is CSARRQDPTGELFF. Written as DNA, the CDR3 is TGCAGCGCCAGGCGGCAGGATCCCACCGGGGAGCTGTTTTTT.

The chain carries TRBV27 and TRBJ2-6; D not resolved. The germline V gene has CDR1 MNHEY and CDR2 SMNVEV (reference sequence). V dropped 2 bases and J dropped 0 bases, with 2 bases sitting between them. The length of the CDR3 is 14 residues. The CDR3 loop reads CASSLSSGANVLTF. CDR3 in DNA: TGTGCCAGCAGTTTAAGCTCTGGGGCCAACGTCCTGACTTTC.

The rearrangement uses TRBV6-6 and TRBJ2-5, with D tentatively TRBD2 (6 bases). CDR1 and CDR2 (germline): MNHNY, SVGAGI (reference sequence). The CDR3 covers 13 residues. The germline V and J ends were trimmed by 7 bases and 4 bases, with 13 bases remaining between them. The CDR3 loop reads CASTPPGVETQYF. CDR3 nucleotides: TGTGCCAGCACGCCGCCGGGAGTAGAGACCCAGTACTTC.

The V call is TRBV11-2, the J call TRBJ2-3; D might be TRBD2 (6 bases). V shed 5 bases and J shed 0 bases, with 12 bases lying between them. From germline, CDR1 is SGHAT and CDR2 FQNNGV. The CDR3 totals 15 residues. The CDR3 protein is CASSLGLPSTDTQYF. The CDR3 DNA reads TGTGCCAGCAGCCTAGGACTACCTAGCACAGATACGCAGTATTTT.

The CDR3 protein is CASSFGQAWGNEQYF. The CDR3 DNA reads TGTGCCAGCAGCTTCGGACAGGCCTGGGGTAACGAGCAGTACTTC. The chain links TRBV5-4 to TRBJ2-7; 7 positions match TRBD1. Germline CDR1 reads SGHNT; CDR2 reads YYREEE (reference sequence). This CDR3 is 15 amino acids long. The junction had 10 bases not matched to a gene; V was cut back by 2 bases and J by 5 bases.

V is TRBV19 and J is TRBJ2-7; possible D gene TRBD2, 5 bases. This CDR3 has 15 residues. Germline lookup yields CDR1 LNHDA and CDR2 SQIVND (reference sequence). The V gene lost 0 bases and the J gene lost 2 bases, with 11 bases spanning the gap. CDR3 DNA: TGTGCCAGTAGTATAGAGGACTCGGGTACCTACGAGCAGTACTTC. This gives the protein CASSIEDSGTYEQYF.

This clone occurred once. The V gene is TRBV6-5, the J gene TRBJ1-1; a possible D gene is TRBD1 (6 bases). The CDR3 loop spans 14 amino acids. Germline CDR1 is MNHEY and CDR2 is SVGAGI. V was shortened by 7 bases and J by 7 bases, with 19 bases between the two germline ends. The CDR3 DNA reads TGTGCCAGCAACTATAGGGGGGGATCGGTTGAAGCTTTCTTT. It is translated as CASNYRGGSVEAFF.